This T cell receptor (beta chain) was recorded in a study of Ad26.COV2.S vaccination and SARS-CoV-2 variants. Noted treatment: 19 received Ad26.COV2.S at low or high dose, single or two shots; roughly 5 received placebo; per-sample allocation not given. On day 63 after the first injection, vaccine and placebo recipients gave samples. There are 13 residues in the CDR3. Germline values: CDR1 SGHKS, CDR2 YYEKEE (reference sequence). Trimming pared 4 bases from V and 4 bases from J, leaving 12 bases between. Method: immunoSEQ multiplex PCR; TCRdb's copy keeps in-frame clones and lacks some. The repertoire holds about 320,000 clones, around four fifths seen once, with about 2.1% in the top ten. This clone showed up just once.

The chain links TRBV5-5 to TRBJ2-7, with D uncertain. This receptor was taken from a person aged 18-65 years who received the Ad26.COV2.S COVID-19 vaccine or a placebo. The material was peripheral blood, obtained in a trial of Ad26.COV2.S vaccine versus placebo. The CDR3 DNA follows: TGTGCCAGCAGCCCAAGTGGACCGTACGAGCAGTACTTC. Translated, it gives CASSPSGPYEQYF.